Below are 27 T cell receptor beta chains sequenced from a single sample in a study of cytomegalovirus exposure and HLA in healthy donors. Use of 60 Vbeta and 13 Jbeta primers characterized the PCR. Libraries were prepared by immunoSEQ multiplex PCR; TCRdb keeps only in-frame clonotypes and omits some of them. Seen here are about 160,000 clones, roughly four fifths observed once, and the top ten hold 4.3%. The sample consisted of PBMCs. The receptor set was obtained from a man aged 40-50 years in good health and CMV-seronegative.

V and J are TRBV29-1 and TRBJ2-3; perhaps TRBD2 as D (7 bases). Germline CDR1 is SQVTM and CDR2 is ANQGSEA. This CDR3 spans 16 amino acids. Trimming stripped 6 bases from V and 3 bases from J, with 22 bases between. The CDR3 DNA reads as TGCAGCGTACGGATGTTGTGGGGGGGGCCGACAGATACGCAGTATTTT. This gives the protein CSVRMLWGGPTDTQYF.

The chain recombines TRBV15 with TRBJ2-1; D unresolved. The V and J ends lost 0 bases and 8 bases respectively, with 11 bases between them. Germline CDR1 reads LNHNV; CDR2 reads YYDKDF (reference sequence). The CDR3 consists of 14 residues. The DNA for the CDR3 is TGTGCCACCAGCAGAGATTCCGAGGTGGATGAGCAGTTCTTC. Encoded protein: CATSRDSEVDEQFF.

The chain is built from TRBV29-1 and TRBJ2-7; no definite D call. The CDR3 is 11 amino acids. CDR1 is SQVTM, CDR2 ANQGSEA, per germline. V gave up 4 bases and J gave up 6 bases, with 10 bases separating them. The DNA for the CDR3 is TGCAGCGTTGGACCGGGTACCGAGCAGTACTTC. Its translation: CSVGPGTEQYF.

The J gene is TRBJ1-4, the V gene TRBV5-1; tentatively, D is TRBD1 (5 bases). This CDR3 has 14 amino acids. Germline CDR1 is SGHRS and CDR2 is YFSETQ. V was clipped by 6 bases and J by 2 bases, with 11 bases between them. The CDR3 nucleotides read TGCGCCAGCACCCCAGGGAATACTAATGAAAAACTGTTTTTT. Translating gives CASTPGNTNEKLFF.

In its sample, this clone was seen once. The chain has TRBV7-9 and TRBJ1-2; D call uncertain. The CDR3 is 12 amino acids. V dropped 3 bases and J dropped 6 bases, with 8 bases sitting between them. From germline, CDR1 is SEHNR and CDR2 FQNEAQ (reference sequence). In DNA form, the CDR3 reads TGTGCCAGCAGCTTGTCAATCCATGGCTACACCTTC. Protein: CASSLSIHGYTF.

V is TRBV10-3 and J is TRBJ1-1; D perhaps matches TRBD1 (5 bases). Between the trimmed V and J ends, which lost 7 bases and 7 bases, there was a span of 16 bases. This CDR3 comprises 13 residues. Per the germline V gene, CDR1 is ENHRY and CDR2 is SYGVKD. As DNA, the CDR3 is TGTGCCATCAAATTAGAAGGGACTGGTGAAGCTTTCTTT. This sequence encodes CAIKLEGTGEAFF.

The chain uses TRBV29-1 and TRBJ2-5; 8 bases line up with TRBD2. The CDR3 spans 13 residues. V shed 4 bases, J shed 5 bases, and the junction held 6 bases outside the gene matches. Germline V gene data show CDR1 as SQVTM and CDR2 as ANQGSEA. The CDR3 protein is CSVGTGGMETQYF. In DNA, the CDR3 is TGCAGCGTTGGGACGGGGGGGATGGAGACCCAGTACTTC.

The chain recombines TRBV7-6 with TRBJ2-1, with 9 bases matching TRBD2. Looked up from germline, CDR1 is SGHVS and CDR2 is FNYEAQ. The ends lost 4 bases at V and 6 bases at J; junction bases unmatched: 7. The CDR3 is 15 amino acids. The DNA of the CDR3 is TGTGCCAGCAGCTCTTATAGCGGGGGATCCAATGAGCAGTTCTTC. This sequence encodes CASSSYSGGSNEQFF.

The rearrangement links TRBV7-8 to TRBJ1-2, with 7 bases lining up with TRBD1. The CDR3 contains 15 residues. CDR1 is SGHVS and CDR2 is FQNEAQ in the germline V gene. Trimming at V came to 4 bases and at J to 0 bases, leaving 5 bases not matched to a gene. The CDR3 loop reads CASSSRTGTNYGYTF. The CDR3 DNA is TGTGCCAGCAGCTCCCGGACAGGAACTAACTATGGCTACACCTTC.

This chain links TRBV9 with TRBJ1-2, with 7 bases identical to TRBD1. Germline CDR1 and CDR2: SGDLS and YYNGEE. The CDR3 consists of 15 residues. J gave up 8 bases and V 3 bases, and 13 bases lay outside the gene matches. The CDR3 DNA follows: TGTGCCAGCAGCGGGGGGACAGTCACCTTTGAGGGCTACACCTTC. Its protein is CASSGGTVTFEGYTF.

In DNA, the CDR3 is TGCAGCGTTGAAACCCTACAGGGAGGGATTCAGTACTTC. Its translation is CSVETLQGGIQYF. The chain recombines TRBV29-1 with TRBJ2-4; D might be TRBD2 (7 bases). V was trimmed by 2 bases and J by 10 bases, leaving 15 bases between them. Germline V gives CDR1 SQVTM, CDR2 ANQGSEA. This CDR3 is built from 13 residues.

V gene TRBV6-5 combines with J gene TRBJ2-3, with D maybe TRBD2 (6 bases). Germline CDR1 reads MNHEY; CDR2 reads SVGAGI. Trimming removed 4 bases from V and 4 bases from J, with 9 bases in between. There are 13 residues in the CDR3. This CDR3 reads CASSSGDSDTQYF. The CDR3 region has the DNA TGTGCCAGCAGTTCGGGGGATTCAGATACGCAGTATTTT.

The chain has TRBV10-3 and TRBJ2-1; D might be TRBD1 (6 bases). Between the trimmed V and J ends, which lost 9 bases and 5 bases, there was a span of 14 bases. Germline CDR1 ENHRY, CDR2 SYGVKD. The CDR3 runs 13 residues. The CDR3 reads CAIRPGEDNEQFF. CDR3 coding DNA: TGTGCCATTCGTCCAGGGGAAGACAATGAGCAGTTCTTC.

The J gene is TRBJ1-5, the V gene TRBV25-1; 7 bases align to TRBD1. The CDR3 contains 18 residues. V shed 1 base, J shed 6 bases, and the junction held 15 bases outside the gene matches. CDR1 is MGHDK, CDR2 SYGVNS, per germline. The DNA of the CDR3 is TGTGCCAGCAGTGAATTGCTTCACGGGAGGGGGCGAACTCAGCCCCAGCATTTT. Translated, it gives CASSELLHGRGRTQPQHF.

The CDR3 loop reads CASTGGLAGVRTQYF. The CDR3 DNA sequence: TGTGCCAGCACGGGGGGACTAGCGGGGGTAAGGACGCAGTATTTT. The genes are TRBV6-6 and TRBJ2-3; 14 nucleotides match TRBD2. V gave up 7 bases and J gave up 9 bases; unmatched junction bases: 9. The CDR3 loop spans 15 amino acids. Germline CDR1 MNHNY, CDR2 SVGAGI (reference sequence).

This rearrangement joins TRBV19 to TRBJ2-2; possibly TRBD2 for D (5 bases). CDR3 length: 15 residues. Deletions cut 1 base from V and 1 base from J, with 7 bases between. Germline CDR1 reads LNHDA; CDR2 reads SQIVND (reference sequence). Here the CDR3 reads CASSIGGWNTGELFF. The CDR3 DNA reads TGTGCCAGTAGTATAGGAGGGTGGAACACCGGGGAGCTGTTTTTT.

The J gene is TRBJ2-2, the V gene TRBV30; 7 nucleotides align to TRBD2. The CDR3 has 14 residues. Unmatched junction bases numbered 6, after V lost 4 bases and J lost 4 bases. Germline V gene lookup returns CDR1 GTSNPN and CDR2 SVGIG (reference sequence). The CDR3 region is CAWTWGGGTGELFF. The CDR3 region has the DNA TGTGCCTGGACCTGGGGGGGTGGCACCGGGGAGCTGTTTTTT. The whole variable domain, remainder taken from reference TRBV30 and TRBJ2-2, is SQTIHQWPATLVQPVGSPLSLECTVEGTSNPNLYWYRQAAGRGLQLLFYSVGIGQISSEVPQNLSASRPQDRQFILSSKKLLLSDSGFYLCAWTWGGGTGELFFGEGSRLTVL.

The chain employs TRBV13 and TRBJ1-6; D might be TRBD1 (6 bases). Germline-derived CDR1 and CDR2 are PRHDT and FYEKMQ (reference sequence). The CDR3 loop spans 14 amino acids. The V and J ends lost 5 bases and 7 bases respectively, with 12 bases between them. The CDR3 spells CASSTGRGNSPLHF. In DNA form, the CDR3 reads TGTGCCAGCAGCACCGGTAGGGGGAATTCACCCCTCCACTTT.

V and J are TRBV7-2 and TRBJ1-1; D is possibly TRBD1 (6 bases). The V gene lost 2 bases and the J gene lost 8 bases, with 9 bases spanning the gap. The germline gives CDR1 SGHTA, CDR2 FQGNSA. The CDR3 consists of 12 residues. The CDR3 DNA reads TGTGCCAGCAGCTTATTAGGGACAGAAGCTTTCTTT. It translates to CASSLLGTEAFF.

There are a few counts of this clone. This chain joins TRBV4-1 and TRBJ2-7; 10 nucleotides match TRBD1. The CDR3 consists of 18 residues. Germline values: CDR1 MGHRA, CDR2 YSYEKL. Germline trimming cut 0 bases from V and 1 base from J; bases unmatched to any gene: 9. For the CDR3, the DNA is TGCGCCAGCAGCCAAGAGAGACAGGGGGCGCTTTGGTCCTACGAGCAGTACTTC. This translates into CASSQERQGALWSYEQYF.

This chain uses TRBV5-4 with TRBJ2-7, with D unclear. This CDR3 has 15 amino acids. The ends were cut back, 1 base at V and 0 bases at J, with 11 bases in the middle. CDR1 and CDR2 (germline): SGHNT, YYREEE (reference sequence). CDR3 protein: CASSLRPGRSYEQYF. In DNA, the CDR3 is TGTGCCAGCAGCTTGAGACCAGGTCGCTCCTACGAGCAGTACTTC.

This clone was detected once. The V gene is TRBV6-4, the J gene TRBJ2-7; 11 bases fit TRBD1. The CDR3 spans 16 residues. J lost 2 bases, V lost 6 bases, and 9 bases had no gene match. CDR1 MRHNA and CDR2 SNTAGT come from the germline V gene. This CDR3 reads CASRPRRDRGAYEQYF. CDR3 sequence (DNA): TGTGCCAGCAGACCGAGGAGGGACAGGGGGGCCTACGAGCAGTACTTC.

This rearrangement joins TRBV19 to TRBJ1-5; D ambiguous. The germline V and J ends were trimmed by 8 bases and 5 bases, with 10 bases remaining between them. In germline, CDR1 is LNHDA, CDR2 SQIVND (reference sequence). The CDR3 length is 12 residues. The CDR3 DNA follows: TGTGCCAGTTCGCCCGGGGATCAGCCCCAGCATTTT. Its translation is CASSPGDQPQHF. Full variable domain (outside the CDR3, taken from reference TRBV19 and TRBJ1-5): DGGITQSPKYLFRKEGQNVTLSCEQNLNHDAMYWYRQDPGQGLRLIYYSQIVNDFQKGDIAEGYSVSREKKESFPLTVTSAQKNPTAFYLCASSPGDQPQHFGDGTRLSIL.

This clone was counted only a few times. This chain connects TRBV6-1 to TRBJ1-5, with D possibly TRBD1 on 5 matching bases. Trimming cost V 0 bases and J 3 bases, with 9 bases left between them. The CDR3 length is 15 residues. Germline CDR1 and CDR2: MNHNS and SASEGT. The CDR3 here is CASSEAAGNNQPQHF. CDR3 in DNA: TGTGCCAGCAGTGAAGCGGCAGGGAACAATCAGCCCCAGCATTTT.

The chain joins TRBV5-1 to TRBJ1-1; D gene ambiguous. The CDR3 covers 13 residues. Germline V gives CDR1 SGHRS, CDR2 YFSETQ. V dropped 4 bases and J dropped 6 bases, with 13 bases sitting between them. The CDR3 sequence: CASSIRVGAEAFF. CDR3 coding DNA: TGCGCCAGCAGCATTCGGGTTGGAGCTGAAGCTTTCTTT.

The rearrangement links TRBV5-1 to TRBJ1-2; weak D call: TRBD1 (6 bases). With 0 bases removed from V and 0 bases from J, the gap between germline ends came to 12 bases. The CDR3 totals 16 residues. CDR1 is SGHRS, CDR2 YFSETQ, per germline. The CDR3 protein is CASSLAGNRANYGYTF. In DNA, the CDR3 is TGCGCCAGCAGCTTGGCCGGCAACAGGGCTAACTATGGCTACACCTTC.

The chain carries TRBV11-2 and TRBJ1-3; D unresolved. Germline-derived CDR1 and CDR2 are SGHAT and FQNNGV. V was trimmed by 6 bases and J by 0 bases, leaving 12 bases between them. The CDR3 has 15 residues. The CDR3 loop is CASSPDGNSGNTIYF. For the CDR3, the DNA is TGTGCCAGCAGTCCTGACGGGAACTCTGGAAACACCATATATTTT.